Listed here are 6 T cell receptor beta chains from one sample, sequenced in a study of T cell changes during pregnancy in multiple sclerosis. TCRdb's copy holds only in-frame clones and misses some; the assay was immunoSEQ multiplex PCR. The sample carries some 57,000 clones, about 89% recorded once. The sequencing used CD4+ T cells from peripheral blood mononuclear cells, collected after pregnancy. Source of these receptors: a female donor in good health, enrolled as a control in a pregnancy study.

The V call is TRBV4-3, the J call TRBJ2-3; D is unresolved. The CDR3 has 17 amino acids. The V end lost 0 bases, the J end lost 0 bases, and 13 bases lay between the germline ends. Germline assignment: CDR1 LGHNA and CDR2 YSLEER. CDR3: CASSQELGGRSTDTQYF. CDR3 bases: TGCGCCAGCAGCCAAGAGCTCGGCGGCCGTAGCACAGATACGCAGTATTTT.

This clone came up once. The chain uses TRBV18 and TRBJ2-5, with 7 bases aligning to TRBD1. Per germline, CDR1 KGHSH and CDR2 LQKENI. The CDR3 is made up of 13 amino acids. Trimming at V came to 5 bases and at J to 2 bases, leaving 2 bases not matched to a gene. The CDR3 region is CASSDRVQETQYF. In DNA, the CDR3 is TGTGCCAGCTCAGACAGGGTACAAGAGACCCAGTACTTC.

This rearrangement joins TRBV5-4 to TRBJ2-5; D possibly corresponds to TRBD1 (5 bases). The ends were cut back, 5 bases at V and 0 bases at J, with 14 bases in the middle. The CDR3 consists of 15 residues. The germline V gene has CDR1 SGHNT and CDR2 YYREEE (reference sequence). This chain's CDR3 is CASRLGFRDQETQYF. The CDR3 DNA follows: TGTGCCAGCAGACTCGGTTTCAGGGACCAAGAGACCCAGTACTTC.

The rearrangement joins TRBV4-2 to TRBJ2-5, with D perhaps matching TRBD2 (7 bases). Germline V CDR1 and CDR2: LGHNA, YNFKEQ. V gave up 0 bases and J gave up 5 bases, with 13 bases separating them. The length of the CDR3 is 15 residues. The CDR3 loop is CASSQDRGARETQYF. In nucleotides, the CDR3 is TGTGCCAGCAGCCAAGATCGGGGGGCCCGGGAGACCCAGTACTTC.

V gene TRBV7-3 combines with J gene TRBJ1-5; no reliable D call. Germline CDR1 SGHTA, CDR2 FQGTGA. This CDR3 comprises 13 residues. V lost 5 bases and J 3 bases, leaving 8 bases between the germline ends. CDR3 residues: CASSEGPNQPQHF. Here the CDR3 DNA reads TGTGCCAGCAGCGAGGGTCCCAATCAGCCCCAGCATTTT. The whole variable domain, filled in from reference TRBV7-3 and TRBJ1-5, reads GAGVSQTPSNKVTEKGKYVELRCDPISGHTALYWYRQSLGQGPEFLIYFQGTGAADDSGLPNDRFFAVRPEGSVSTLKIQRTERGDSAVYLCASSEGPNQPQHFGDGTRLSIL.

The chain combines TRBV18 with TRBJ2-2; TRBD1 is a possible D gene (6 bases). Trimming took 3 bases from V and 7 from J, leaving 18 bases between them. The CDR3 sequence is 16 residues long. Germline assignment: CDR1 KGHSH and CDR2 LQKENI. The CDR3 reads CASSPPSDRIDGELFF. DNA for the CDR3: TGTGCCAGCTCACCTCCATCCGACAGGATAGACGGGGAGCTGTTTTTT.